The T cell receptor (beta chain) under discussion was sequenced for a study of T cells in Graves' hyperthyroidism and ophthalmopathy. Study background: Peripheral blood was obtained at initial diagnosis, preceding any treatment.

This clonotype was picked up many times. This CDR3 has 15 residues. Deletions cut 2 bases from V and 4 bases from J, with 14 bases between. CDR1 and CDR2 from the germline V gene are KGHSH and LQKENI. What was amplified from RNA transcripts were TCR beta CDR3 regions. HTBI primers were employed in a first-round RT-PCR of the TCR CDR3. TCRdb itself ran the multiplex PCR reads through MiXCR, one entry per CDR3 protein. The sample holds under 700,000 distinct CDR3 sequences, approximately 16% seen once. Patients aged 18 to 65 had newly diagnosed hyperthyroidism of under 2 months' duration. The chain carries TRBV18 and TRBJ2-5; possibly TRBD1 for D (6 bases). The clonotype originates from a woman aged 18-29 years with Graves' hyperthyroidism. The source material was blood. The CDR3 sequence: CASSPNRASGETQYF. The CDR3 nucleotides read TGTGCCAGCTCACCAAACAGGGCGTCGGGAGAGACCCAGTACTTC.